This T cell receptor beta chain was identified in a study of metastatic and nonmetastatic thyroid tumors. Study details: The authors compared repertoires across blood and tumor or nodule tissue from malignant and benign thyroid patients.

This clone was counted at least ten times. In the original processing: The study's classifier, a distant-metastasis tool for papillary thyroid cancer, was built using CDR3 differences across clinicopathological groups. TCRdb re-called clones from the PCR reads using MiXCR. The V and J calls reflect TCRdb's pipeline rather than the authors' work. Of around 25,000 clones detected, 20% appear once; the ten largest clones hold 4% to 5.5%. All patients were untreated before thyroid surgery. The sequenced sample consisted of adjacent normal tissue. The source of this sequence is a female donor with papillary thyroid cancer or a benign thyroid nodule (not recorded which). Some clones in this sample may be carry-over from other donors' samples.

The CDR3 bases are TGTGCCAGCAGTTTTGAGGCGGGAGTGACAGATACGCAGTATTTT. Amino acid sequence: CASSFEAGVTDTQYF. The chain carries TRBV12-3 or TRBV12-4 and TRBJ2-3; 7 bases line up with TRBD2. The V gene end was trimmed by 3 bases and the J gene end by 3 bases; junction bases not matched to a gene: 6. The CDR3 is 15 residues long.